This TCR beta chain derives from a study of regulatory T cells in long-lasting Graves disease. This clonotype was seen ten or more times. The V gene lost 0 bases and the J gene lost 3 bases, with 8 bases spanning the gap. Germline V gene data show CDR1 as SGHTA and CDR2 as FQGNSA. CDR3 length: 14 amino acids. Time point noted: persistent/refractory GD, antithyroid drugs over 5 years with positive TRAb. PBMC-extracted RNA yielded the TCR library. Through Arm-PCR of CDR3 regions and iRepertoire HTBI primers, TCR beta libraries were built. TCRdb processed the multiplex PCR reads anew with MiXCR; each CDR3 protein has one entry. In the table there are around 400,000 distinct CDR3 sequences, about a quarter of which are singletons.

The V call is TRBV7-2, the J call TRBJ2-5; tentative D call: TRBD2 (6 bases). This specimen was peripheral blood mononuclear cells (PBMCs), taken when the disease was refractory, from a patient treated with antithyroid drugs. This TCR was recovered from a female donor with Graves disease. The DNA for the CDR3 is TGTGCCAGCAGCTTAGCCCTAGCGAAAGAGACCCAGTACTTC. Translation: CASSLALAKETQYF.